This T cell receptor beta chain derives from a study of CD8+ T cells in alopecia areata. Study in general: Each day, treated patients took oral tofacitinib twice, at 5 to 10 mg per dose.

Following extraction, RNA underwent reverse transcription to cDNA, which served as the sequencing template. Libraries were prepared by immunoSEQ multiplex PCR; TCRdb keeps only in-frame clonotypes and omits some of them. The sample includes more than 85,000 clones, 35% to 45% of them seen just once. This clone was seen only a few times. The sample carries other DNA sequences with the same CDR3. V was cut by 1 base and J by 1 base, with 8 bases left in between. Germline-derived CDR1 and CDR2 are SGHTA and FQGNSA. The CDR3 length is 15 residues. The source of this sequence is a human donor with alopecia areata. The V and J genes are TRBV7-2 and TRBJ2-1; D unresolved. Sequencing input: CD4+ T cells sorted from blood. The CDR3 DNA follows: TGTGCCAGCAGCTTAGAATCCAGTTCCTACAATGAGCAGTTCTTC. Translation: CASSLESSSYNEQFF.